Detailed here is one T cell receptor beta chain. Its antigen is currently unknown. Generated by immunoSEQ multiplex PCR, the TCRdb table keeps only in-frame clones and is missing some. The sample contains some 120,000 clones, about 88% of which appear only once. Germline CDR1 is SGHNT and CDR2 is YYREEE (reference sequence). Trimming took off 4 bases at V and 0 bases at J, with 10 bases between the two ends. This CDR3 has 15 amino acids. These data come from a study of T cell responses to AZD1222 COVID-19 vaccine. Findings of the study overall: With dominance at 160-218 and 743-854, vaccine-associated CD4 TCRs spanned spike. At baseline, just 6 or 7 AZD1222 recipients tested seropositive.

The TCR comes from an adult in good health. This sequence joins TRBV5-4 and TRBJ1-4, with D hard to call. The sample consisted of peripheral blood, taken on day 0 of AZD1222 vaccination. The CDR3, as DNA: TGTGCCAGCAGCGTGACACTCTCAACTAATGAAAAACTGTTTTTT. It specifies CASSVTLSTNEKLFF.